The 25 T cell receptor beta chains below all came from one sample that was sequenced in a study of shared clonotypes between healthy human individuals (dated by TCRdb to about 2020). The method behind the library was the immunoSEQ multiplex PCR assay. TCRdb took over this immuneACCESS table, retaining in-frame rearrangements with V and J assigned. Such tables are incomplete; in checked studies, under half of the missing clones stem from an unresolved V gene, and the remainder is unexplained. The sample table records 2.3 million or so clones; 93% of these occur just once. About 0.39% of the sample belongs to the ten largest clones. Sequencing input: naive CD4+ T cells from PBMCs. The cell subset or site label here, explained by the study, means: CD45RA+ positively selected. The receptor set was obtained from a man aged 18 to 29 in good health. Some clones in this sample may be carry-over from other donors' samples.

The V and J genes are TRBV30 and TRBJ1-2; the D gene is possibly TRBD1 (6 bases). CDR1 is GTSNPN and CDR2 is SVGIG in the germline V gene (reference sequence). CDR3 size: 11 residues. Deletions cut 7 bases from V and 6 bases from J, with 12 bases between. CDR3 sequence: CAFGGGDGYTF. CDR3 bases: TGTGCCTTTGGGGGGGGCGATGGCTACACCTTC.

The V gene is TRBV29-1, the J gene TRBJ2-3, with 7 bases identical to TRBD1. J was trimmed by 2 bases and V by 6 bases; bases with no gene match: 5. This CDR3 region has 13 residues. The V gene's germline CDR1 is SQVTM and CDR2 ANQGSEA. CDR3 in amino acids: CSVLTGSTDTQYF. The CDR3 bases are TGCAGCGTCCTGACAGGGTCCACAGATACGCAGTATTTT.

The CDR3 here is CASRVSSSYEQYF. CDR3 coding DNA: TGTGCCAGCCGGGTCTCCTCCTCCTACGAGCAGTACTTC. The V and J genes are TRBV6-1 and TRBJ2-7; D remains unclear. The germline gives CDR1 MNHNS, CDR2 SASEGT. There are 13 residues in the CDR3. The germline V and J ends were trimmed by 8 bases and 0 bases, with 11 bases remaining between them.

V gene TRBV5-4 combines with J gene TRBJ2-7; D possibly matches TRBD1 or TRBD2 (5 bases each). The CDR3 covers 14 residues. With 3 bases removed from V and 3 bases from J, the gap between germline ends came to 13 bases. The V gene's germline CDR1 is SGHNT and CDR2 YYREEE (reference sequence). The CDR3 DNA reads TGTGCCAGCAGCTCCGGGGCCATGAACTACGAGCAGTACTTC. As protein: CASSSGAMNYEQYF.

This chain joins TRBV21-1 and TRBJ2-1; TRBD2 was called by the table and not checked on the DNA. TRBV21-1 is reported as a pseudogene. This CDR3 is built from 16 residues. The CDR3 protein is CASSKGLAGASGEQFF. The CDR3 nucleotides are TGTGCCAGCAGCAAAGGGCTAGCGGGAGCCAGCGGGGAGCAGTTCTTC.

V and J are TRBV7-3 and TRBJ1-3; D is uncertain. Trimming removed 2 bases at V and 0 bases at J, with 8 bases between. The CDR3 runs 15 residues. Germline CDR1 is SGHTA and CDR2 is FQGTGA. DNA for the CDR3: TGTGCCAGCAGCTTAGGTCAGAGCTCTGGAAACACCATATATTTT. This translates into CASSLGQSSGNTIYF.

The V and J genes are TRBV11-2 and TRBJ2-4; TRBD2 matches at 8 bases. This CDR3 contains 16 residues. Germline V gene data show CDR1 as SGHAT and CDR2 as FQNNGV. The V and J ends lost 1 base and 6 bases, in that order; junction bases with no gene match: 8. CDR3 DNA sequence: TGTGCCAGCAGCTTAGTGAGCGGGGGATGGGGAAACATTCAGTACTTC. Encoded protein: CASSLVSGGWGNIQYF.

This sequence joins TRBV5-1 and TRBJ2-1; a weak D match, TRBD2 (5 bases). The V and J ends lost 0 bases and 4 bases respectively, with 11 bases between them. Germline assignment: CDR1 SGHRS and CDR2 YFSETQ. CDR3 length: 15 residues. The CDR3 coding sequence is TGCGCCAGCAGCTTGGTTGCGGGTATTTACAATGAGCAGTTCTTC. This encodes CASSLVAGIYNEQFF.

The chain employs TRBV5-4 and TRBJ2-1, with TRBD2 as a possible D gene (5 bases). The length of the CDR3 is 15 residues. V was shortened by 6 bases and J by 4 bases, with 17 bases between the two germline ends. Germline V gene data show CDR1 as SGHNT and CDR2 as YYREEE (reference sequence). CDR3 sequence: CASTPSLALYNEQFF. The CDR3 DNA follows: TGTGCCAGCACCCCTTCGTTAGCGCTATACAATGAGCAGTTCTTC.

The chain combines TRBV30 with TRBJ1-2; D possibly corresponds to TRBD1 (6 bases). The CDR3 extends over 14 amino acids. Between the trimmed V and J ends, which lost 3 bases and 0 bases, there was a span of 11 bases. Germline assignment: CDR1 GTSNPN and CDR2 SVGIG (reference sequence). CDR3 residues: CAWSRQATNYGYTF. In DNA, the CDR3 is TGTGCCTGGAGCAGACAGGCTACTAACTATGGCTACACCTTC.

The chain combines TRBV28 with TRBJ1-1, with D possibly TRBD1 on 6 matching bases. The germline V gene encodes CDR1 MDHEN and CDR2 SYDVKM. The CDR3 consists of 12 residues. Trimming took off 4 bases at V and 11 bases at J, with 14 bases between the two ends. The CDR3 protein is CASSSQGINAFF. The CDR3 bases are TGTGCCAGCAGTTCACAGGGAATTAATGCTTTCTTT.

The CDR3 protein is CASSAIPGQGYNEQFF. The CDR3 DNA reads as TGCGCCAGCAGCGCGATACCGGGACAGGGCTACAATGAGCAGTTCTTC. The chain carries TRBV5-1 and TRBJ2-1; 9 bases line up with TRBD1. The CDR3 runs 16 residues. The ends lost 4 bases at V and 3 bases at J; junction bases unmatched: 8. The germline CDR1 and CDR2 sequences are SGHRS and YFSETQ.

The CDR3 DNA sequence: TGTGCCAGCAGCCGACGACAGGGCGAAGCTTTCTTT. It encodes CASSRRQGEAFF. This chain connects TRBV25-1 to TRBJ1-1; 7 bases map to TRBD1. The CDR3 spans 12 residues. Germline trimming cut 6 bases from V and 8 bases from J; bases unmatched to any gene: 6. CDR1 is MGHDK and CDR2 is SYGVNS in the germline V gene.

This clone was observed a single time. This chain connects TRBV28 to TRBJ1-2; D remains unclear. With 10 bases removed from V and 4 bases from J, the gap between germline ends came to 16 bases. Germline-derived CDR1 and CDR2 are MDHEN and SYDVKM. This CDR3 has 13 amino acids. The CDR3 is CAIRGSQSYGYTF. The DNA for the CDR3 is TGTGCCATCAGAGGTTCCCAAAGCTATGGCTACACCTTC.

This clone came up once. J is TRBJ2-2 and V is TRBV5-1, with 11 nucleotides matching TRBD1. Germline-derived CDR1 and CDR2 are SGHRS and YFSETQ. The CDR3 extends over 16 amino acids. V dropped 7 bases and J dropped 6; count of bases not matched to a gene: 11. The DNA of the CDR3 is TGCGCCAGCCACCAGGGCGGGACAGGGGGTGCCGGGGAGCTGTTTTTT. Its protein product is CASHQGGTGGAGELFF.

The chain employs TRBV7-9 and TRBJ2-1; TRBD2 matches at 8 bases. The junction had 7 bases not matched to a gene; V was cut back by 3 bases and J by 6 bases. CDR1 and CDR2 from the germline V gene are SEHNR and FQNEAQ (reference sequence). CDR3 length equals 15 residues. CDR3 in amino acids: CASSFKRELINEQFF. The CDR3 DNA reads TGTGCCAGCAGCTTTAAGCGGGAGCTTATCAATGAGCAGTTCTTC.

The CDR3 region has the DNA TGTGCCAGCAGCGTAGAGTCCACCGCAGATACGCAGTATTTT. Protein product: CASSVESTADTQYF. V gene TRBV9 combines with J gene TRBJ2-3; D is undetermined. The V end lost 0 bases, the J end lost 4 bases, and 9 bases lay between the germline ends. The CDR3 totals 14 residues. Germline loops: CDR1 SGDLS, CDR2 YYNGEE.

The rearrangement uses TRBV4-2 and TRBJ2-3, with 9 bases lining up with TRBD2. Germline V gene sequence: CDR1 LGHNA, CDR2 YNFKEQ. The V and J ends lost 4 bases and 4 bases, in that order; junction bases with no gene match: 12. The CDR3 totals 17 residues. DNA for the CDR3: TGTGCCAGCAGCCGGAGACTAGCGGAAGCGGGCCCAGATACGCAGTATTTT. It codes for CASSRRLAEAGPDTQYF.

This sequence joins TRBV28 and TRBJ2-5; 8 bases line up with TRBD1. Germline CDR1 reads MDHEN; CDR2 reads SYDVKM. Trimming at V came to 4 bases and at J to 5 bases, leaving 3 bases not matched to a gene. The CDR3 sequence is 13 residues long. CDR3 in DNA: TGTGCCAGCAGTTGGACAGGGTCGGAGACCCAGTACTTC. Encoded protein: CASSWTGSETQYF.

The chain carries TRBV27 and TRBJ1-5; D is perhaps TRBD1 (5 bases). Per germline, CDR1 MNHEY and CDR2 SMNVEV (reference sequence). The CDR3 totals 16 residues. Trimming took 8 bases from V and 9 from J, leaving 26 bases between them. The CDR3 here is CASHGLGTTQIMPQHF. The CDR3 region has the DNA TGTGCCAGCCATGGCCTCGGGACTACCCAAATTATGCCCCAGCATTTT.

This chain connects TRBV5-1 to TRBJ1-2; 7 positions agree with TRBD1. After removal of 0 bases from V and 4 bases from J, the junction contained 9 bases not matched to a gene. Germline V CDR1 and CDR2: SGHRS, YFSETQ. This CDR3 has 16 residues. The CDR3 spells CASSLVGGKGAYGYTF. The CDR3 nucleotides read TGCGCCAGCAGCTTGGTTGGCGGGAAGGGGGCCTATGGCTACACCTTC.

In nucleotides, the CDR3 is TGTGCCAGCAGTCCCCTAGCGGGAGCGGACAATGAGCAGTTCTTC. Translation: CASSPLAGADNEQFF. This chain joins TRBV28 and TRBJ2-1, with 10 bases that match TRBD2. The CDR3 runs 15 residues. CDR1 and CDR2 (germline): MDHEN, SYDVKM. V gave up 5 bases and J gave up 5 bases; unmatched junction bases: 6.

The rearrangement uses TRBV18 and TRBJ2-5; D not resolved. CDR3 size: 15 residues. V was clipped by 0 bases and J by 5 bases, with 13 bases between them. The V gene's germline CDR1 is KGHSH and CDR2 LQKENI. The CDR3 coding sequence is TGTGCCAGCTCACCACCGGGCAGAGTCGGGGAGACCCAGTACTTC. The encoded protein is CASSPPGRVGETQYF.

The CDR3, as DNA: TGTGCCAGCTCGAGGACAGCTAGTAGCAATCAGCCCCAGCATTTT. The encoded protein is CASSRTASSNQPQHF. The chain couples TRBV9 to TRBJ1-5; the D gene is possibly TRBD1 (6 bases). Trimming removed 7 bases from V and 0 bases from J, with 14 bases in between. CDR3 length equals 15 residues. Germline values: CDR1 SGDLS, CDR2 YYNGEE.

The chain links TRBV4-1 to TRBJ2-5; possibly TRBD1 for D (6 bases). Germline V CDR1 and CDR2: MGHRA, YSYEKL. Trimming left V 4 bases short and J 2 bases short, with 14 bases between. This CDR3 spans 15 amino acids. CDR3 amino acids: CASSRRTDPQETQYF. For the CDR3, the DNA is TGCGCCAGCAGCCGTCGGACAGACCCACAAGAGACCCAGTACTTC.